The 29 T cell receptor beta chains below come from one sample, sequenced in a study of beta chain features in type 1 diabetes. Study observations and caveats: There was a moderate but significant shortening of TCRB CDR3s in all four CD4+ subsets of Type 1 diabetes patients.

Sequencing targeted expressed TCRB transcripts, as all isolated RNA had been reverse transcribed. Method: immunoSEQ multiplex PCR; TCRdb's copy keeps in-frame clones and lacks some. The sample includes 93,000 or so clones, 25% to 35% of them seen just once. Antigen specificity for these receptors is unknown. The sample taken for sequencing was central memory CD4+ T cells from blood. The receptors were gathered from a woman aged 18-30 years with type 1 diabetes.

The CDR3 nucleotides read TGTGCCAGCAGCTTAAGGCCCCCGGGACTAGCGGGAAAGGAGACCCAGTACTTC. Residues: CASSLRPPGLAGKETQYF. The chain links TRBV7-2 to TRBJ2-5, with TRBD2 matching 13 bases. The trim removed 2 bases at V and 5 bases at J, leaving 11 bases unmatched. The CDR3 spans 18 residues. The V gene's germline CDR1 is SGHTA and CDR2 FQGNSA.

The V call is TRBV4-1, the J call TRBJ2-2; 12 bases match TRBD2. The CDR3 sequence is 18 residues long. Germline loops: CDR1 MGHRA, CDR2 YSYEKL. J was trimmed by 0 bases and V by 3 bases; bases with no gene match: 5. The CDR3 DNA follows: TGCGCCAGCAGCCATCACGGACTAGCGGGGACGAACACCGGGGAGCTGTTTTTT. Residues: CASSHHGLAGTNTGELFF.

This clone was recorded a few times. The J gene is TRBJ2-3, the V gene TRBV4-2; D is uncertain. Germline CDR1 and CDR2: LGHNA and YNFKEQ. The CDR3 sequence is 15 residues long. V was cut by 0 bases and J by 6 bases, with 13 bases left in between. The CDR3 reads CASSQDGPLRDTQYF. CDR3 bases: TGTGCCAGCAGCCAAGATGGTCCACTGCGGGATACGCAGTATTTT.

A few counts support this clone. V is TRBV28 and J is TRBJ2-5; 12 nucleotides agree with TRBD2. The J call may be mistaken, given a closer DNA end match to TRBJ2-7. The CDR3 covers 16 residues. From germline, CDR1 is MDHEN and CDR2 SYDVKM. The CDR3 sequence is CASSFEGLAGYYEQYF. CDR3 nucleotide sequence: TGTGCCAGCAGTTTTGAGGGACTAGCGGGTTACTACGAGCAGTACTTC.

This clone was seen only a few times. The gene calls are TRBV2 and TRBJ2-5; D remains ambiguous. V was pared by 2 bases and J by 4 bases, with 5 bases between. Per germline, CDR1 SNHLY and CDR2 FYNNEI. CDR3 length: 12 residues. CDR3 protein: CASSELGETQYF. The CDR3 DNA follows: TGTGCCAGCAGTGAACTAGGAGAGACCCAGTACTTC.

This chain uses TRBV5-1 with TRBJ2-5, with 10 bases matching TRBD2. The CDR3 covers 14 residues. Germline trimming cut 2 bases from V and 5 bases from J; bases unmatched to any gene: 3. Germline assignment: CDR1 SGHRS and CDR2 YFSETQ. CDR3 residues: CASSFGTSEETQYF. CDR3 DNA: TGCGCCAGCAGCTTCGGGACTAGCGAGGAGACCCAGTACTTC. The full variable domain, its missing parts supplied by reference TRBV5-1 and TRBJ2-5, is KAGVTQTPRYLIKTRGQQVTLSCSPISGHRSVSWYQQTPGQGLQFLFEYFSETQRNKGNFPGRFSGRQFSNSRSEMNVSTLELGDSALYLCASSFGTSEETQYFGPGTRLLVL.

This chain connects TRBV5-6 to TRBJ1-2; tentative D call: TRBD1 (5 bases). This CDR3 region has 12 residues. Germline V gene sequence: CDR1 SGHDT, CDR2 YYEEEE. Trimming cost V 0 bases and J 8 bases, with 8 bases left between them. The chain's CDR3 is CASSLGQSGYTF. The DNA for the CDR3 is TGTGCCAGCAGCTTGGGACAGTCCGGCTACACCTTC.

This clone was observed a handful of times. The chain recombines TRBV2 with TRBJ2-2; TRBD1 matches at 9 bases. This CDR3 comprises 15 residues. The germline V gene has CDR1 SNHLY and CDR2 FYNNEI. V lost 6 bases and J lost 5; bases outside the gene matches: 7. The chain's CDR3 is CASSEQGAGTGELFF. The CDR3 DNA sequence: TGTGCCAGCAGCGAACAGGGGGCTGGGACCGGGGAGCTGTTTTTT.

The rearrangement links TRBV7-2 to TRBJ2-3; possibly TRBD1 for D (6 bases). This CDR3 is built from 14 residues. Germline assignment: CDR1 SGHTA and CDR2 FQGNSA. Trimming took off 3 bases at V and 1 base at J, with 8 bases between the two ends. CDR3 amino acids: CASSLNRGTDTQYF. DNA of the CDR3: TGTGCCAGCAGCTTGAACAGGGGCACAGATACGCAGTATTTT.

This clone has only a few counts. This sequence joins TRBV11-2 and TRBJ2-2; D ambiguous. V was trimmed by 5 bases and J by 0 bases, leaving 7 bases between them. The germline CDR1 and CDR2 sequences are SGHAT and FQNNGV. This CDR3 is 14 amino acids long. CDR3 in amino acids: CASSARANTGELFF. CDR3 nucleotides: TGTGCCAGCAGCGCTCGGGCGAACACCGGGGAGCTGTTTTTT.

This clone was counted a few times. This rearrangement joins TRBV6-1 to TRBJ2-3, with D possibly being TRBD2 (5 bases). Deletions cut 2 bases from V and 0 bases from J, with 9 bases between. This CDR3 has 15 residues. Per the germline V gene, CDR1 is MNHNS and CDR2 is SASEGT. The CDR3 nucleotides read TGTGCCAGCAGTGAACATCCGGGAAGCACAGATACGCAGTATTTT. This translates into CASSEHPGSTDTQYF.

This clone occurred a few times. The chain employs TRBV6-1 and TRBJ1-1, with 9 bases aligning to TRBD1. Per the germline V gene, CDR1 is MNHNS and CDR2 is SASEGT. V gave up 4 bases and J gave up 4 bases; unmatched junction bases: 4. This CDR3 comprises 14 residues. The CDR3, as DNA: TGTGCCAGCAGTGCGAACAGGGGGCTCACTGAAGCTTTCTTT. Encoded protein: CASSANRGLTEAFF.

This chain joins TRBV28 and TRBJ2-1; no clear D. V lost 4 bases to trimming and J lost 7 bases, with 5 bases between them. This CDR3 has 11 residues. CDR1 and CDR2 from the germline V gene are MDHEN and SYDVKM. The CDR3 coding sequence is TGTGCCAGCAGTTCCCGTAATGAGCAGTTCTTC. It is translated as CASSSRNEQFF.

This clone appeared a few times. This CDR3 reads CASSPIGQGNTEAFF. CDR3 bases: TGTGCCAGCAGTCCCATAGGACAGGGGAACACTGAAGCTTTCTTT. This chain uses TRBV2 with TRBJ1-1, with 8 bases lining up with TRBD1. V gave up 5 bases and J gave up 1 base; unmatched junction bases: 6. The CDR3 covers 15 residues. CDR1 and CDR2 from the germline V gene are SNHLY and FYNNEI. Combining the CDR3 with reference TRBV2 and TRBJ1-1 gives the whole variable domain EPEVTQTPSHQVTQMGQEVILRCVPISNHLYFYWYRQILGQKVEFLVSFYNNEISEKSEIFDDQFSVERPDGSNFTLKIRSTKLEDSAMYFCASSPIGQGNTEAFFGQGTRLTVV.

CDR3 sequence: CASTSGVGTDTQYF. In DNA, the CDR3 is TGTGCCAGCACCTCAGGGGTCGGGACAGATACGCAGTATTTT. The chain joins TRBV28 to TRBJ2-3; weak D call: TRBD1 (6 bases). The V and J ends lost 7 bases and 3 bases respectively, with 14 bases between them. The CDR3 consists of 14 residues. In germline, CDR1 is MDHEN, CDR2 SYDVKM.

This chain links TRBV4-3 with TRBJ2-1; D ambiguous. V lost 0 bases and J 9 bases, leaving 9 bases between the germline ends. In germline, CDR1 is LGHNA, CDR2 YSLEER. This CDR3 comprises 13 residues. The chain's CDR3 is CASSQDYGLEQFF. The CDR3 nucleotides are TGCGCCAGCAGCCAAGATTATGGGCTTGAGCAGTTCTTC.

V usage is TRBV18 and J usage is TRBJ2-3; 10 bases are shared with TRBD1. V trimming: 1 base; J trimming: 0 bases; junction bases outside the gene matches: 10. Germline-derived CDR1 and CDR2 are KGHSH and LQKENI. The CDR3 is 19 residues long. The CDR3 bases are TGTGCCAGCTCACCACGGACAGGGGGTAATAGAGCTAGCACAGATACGCAGTATTTT. This translates into CASSPRTGGNRASTDTQYF.

The chain is built from TRBV28 and TRBJ2-7, with 7 nucleotides matching TRBD1. Germline V gene sequence: CDR1 MDHEN, CDR2 SYDVKM. The CDR3 is made up of 16 amino acids. V shed 7 bases, J shed 0 bases, and the junction held 12 bases outside the gene matches. The CDR3 DNA follows: TGTGCCAGCACCTCCCCGGGACAGCGCTCCTCCTACGAGCAGTACTTC. It yields the protein CASTSPGQRSSYEQYF.

Only a few counts were recorded for this clone. V and J are TRBV18 and TRBJ2-3, with 10 positions matching TRBD2. The CDR3 runs 18 residues. Germline V gene data show CDR1 as KGHSH and CDR2 as LQKENI. The ends lost 2 bases at V and 0 bases at J; junction bases unmatched: 8. This chain's CDR3 is CASSPRSPSGRSTDTQYF. CDR3 sequence (DNA): TGTGCCAGCTCACCAAGGTCCCCTAGCGGGAGAAGCACAGATACGCAGTATTTT.

The V gene is TRBV5-6, the J gene TRBJ2-6; 8 bases match TRBD2. The J segment lost 1 base and the V segment lost 1 base, leaving 4 bases of the junction unmatched. The CDR3 has 17 residues. Germline V lookup: CDR1 SGHDT, CDR2 YYEEEE. The CDR3 loop is CASSLTRGGSGANVLTF. The CDR3 region has the DNA TGTGCCAGCAGCTTGACCCGGGGGGGATCTGGGGCCAACGTCCTGACTTTC.

This clone was seen a handful of times. V usage is TRBV28 and J usage is TRBJ2-5; the match to TRBD2 covers 12 bases. Gene TRBJ2-7 matches the end of the DNA better, so the J call may be wrong. In germline, CDR1 is MDHEN, CDR2 SYDVKM. This CDR3 spans 16 amino acids. Written as DNA, the CDR3 is TGTGCCAGCTATCAAGCTAGCGGGAGGGCCGGGTACGAGCAGTACTTC. Translated: CASYQASGRAGYEQYF.

Only a few counts were recorded for this clone. The chain couples TRBV19 to TRBJ2-1; 14 positions agree with TRBD2. Germline V gene data show CDR1 as LNHDA and CDR2 as SQIVND (reference sequence). Unmatched junction bases numbered 10, after V lost 3 bases and J lost 12 bases. The CDR3 has 16 residues. CDR3 loop: CASSIPGLAGVYGQFF. CDR3 nucleotide sequence: TGTGCCAGTAGTATCCCGGGACTAGCGGGAGTTTATGGGCAGTTCTTC.

Concerning this clone itself: Other DNA sequences within the sample encode an identical CDR3. The chain has TRBV7-6 and TRBJ1-1; tentatively, D is TRBD1 (5 bases). In germline, CDR1 is SGHVS, CDR2 FNYEAQ. There are 12 residues in the CDR3. Trimming shortened V by 6 bases and J by 4 bases, and 9 bases separated the two germline ends. The CDR3 coding sequence is TGTGCCAGCAGTCGGGGGGGCACTGAAGCTTTCTTT. As protein: CASSRGGTEAFF.

This clone has a handful of counts. The chain is built from TRBV5-1 and TRBJ2-2; 9 bases align to TRBD1. Germline trimming cut 1 base from V and 3 bases from J; bases unmatched to any gene: 1. Germline V gene data show CDR1 as SGHRS and CDR2 as YFSETQ. There are 15 residues in the CDR3. The CDR3 sequence: CASSLRTGDTGELFF. The CDR3 nucleotides read TGCGCCAGCAGCTTGAGGACAGGGGACACCGGGGAGCTGTTTTTT.

This clone occurred a few times. The V gene is TRBV5-1, the J gene TRBJ2-3; 9 bases fit TRBD2. CDR1 is SGHRS and CDR2 is YFSETQ in the germline V gene. Trimming took 6 bases from V and 5 from J; bases not matched to a gene: 7. This CDR3 comprises 14 residues. For the CDR3, the DNA is TGCGCCAGCAAGTATAGCGGGAGAGAAGATACGCAGTATTTT. Translating gives CASKYSGREDTQYF.

The chain employs TRBV6-6 and TRBJ2-3; D might be TRBD2 (5 bases). Germline values: CDR1 MNHNY, CDR2 SVGAGI (reference sequence). The CDR3 covers 12 residues. Trimming took off 2 bases at V and 5 bases at J, with 5 bases between the two ends. CDR3 coding DNA: TGTGCCAGCAGTTACGGGAGAGATACGCAGTATTTT. Its protein product is CASSYGRDTQYF.

V usage is TRBV21-1 and J usage is TRBJ1-2; TRBD1, the table's D call, lacks a check against the DNA. TRBV21-1 is marked as a pseudogene. The CDR3 is 14 residues long. The CDR3 DNA reads as TGTGCCAGCAACAACAGGGGGCCGGGCTATGGCTACACCTTC. This translates into CASNNRGPGYGYTF.

This chain links TRBV5-5 with TRBJ2-5, with 8 nucleotides matching TRBD1. The CDR3 consists of 14 residues. Trimming cost V 2 bases and J 5 bases; bases outside gene matches: 5. CDR1 is SGHKS, CDR2 YYEKEE, per germline (reference sequence). The CDR3 region is CASSFQGARETQYF. In DNA, the CDR3 is TGTGCCAGCAGCTTCCAGGGGGCTCGGGAGACCCAGTACTTC.

This chain uses TRBV30 with TRBJ1-5; no definite D call. V dropped 2 bases and J dropped 5 bases, with 10 bases sitting between them. Germline V gives CDR1 GTSNPN, CDR2 SVGIG (reference sequence). This CDR3 is built from 13 residues. The CDR3 bases are TGTGCCTGGAGTATAACAGACGATCAGCCCCAGCATTTT. The encoded protein is CAWSITDDQPQHF.